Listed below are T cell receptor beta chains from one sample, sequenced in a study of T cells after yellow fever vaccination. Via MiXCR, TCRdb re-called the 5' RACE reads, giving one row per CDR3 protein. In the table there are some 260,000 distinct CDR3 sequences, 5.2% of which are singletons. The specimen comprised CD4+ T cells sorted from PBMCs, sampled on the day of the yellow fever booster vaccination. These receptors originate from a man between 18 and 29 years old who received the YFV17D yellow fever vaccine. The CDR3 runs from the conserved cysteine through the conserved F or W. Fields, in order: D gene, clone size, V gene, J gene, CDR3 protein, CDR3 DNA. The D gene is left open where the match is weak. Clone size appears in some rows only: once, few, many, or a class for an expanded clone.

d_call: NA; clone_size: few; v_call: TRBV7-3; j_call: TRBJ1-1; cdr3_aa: CASSPREAGEAFF; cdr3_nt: TGTGCCAGCAGCCCCAGAGAGGCAGGCGAAGCTTTCTTT
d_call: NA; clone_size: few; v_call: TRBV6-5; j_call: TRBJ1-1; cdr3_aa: CASSYHGGGVQAFF; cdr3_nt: TGTGCCAGCAGTTACCACGGGGGCGGCGTCCAAGCTTTCTTT
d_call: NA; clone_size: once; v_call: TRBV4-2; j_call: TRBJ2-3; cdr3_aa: CASSHPGRPLDTEYF; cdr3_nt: TGTGCCAGCAGCCACCCGGGACGGCCGCTGGATACGGAGTATTTT
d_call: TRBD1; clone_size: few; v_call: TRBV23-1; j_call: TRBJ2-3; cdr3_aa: CASRTSGQGADTQYF; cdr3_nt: TGCGCCAGCAGGACCTCGGGACAGGGGGCAGATACGCAGTATTTT
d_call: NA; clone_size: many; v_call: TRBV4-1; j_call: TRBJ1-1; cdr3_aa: CASSKRQEYEAFF; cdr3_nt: TGCGCCAGCAGCAAGAGACAGGAGTATGAAGCTTTCTTT
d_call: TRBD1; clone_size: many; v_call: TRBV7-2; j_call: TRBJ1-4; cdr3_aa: CASSRRQLDRATNEKLFF; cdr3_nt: TGTGCCAGCAGCCGAAGACAATTGGACAGGGCAACTAATGAAAAACTGTTTTTT
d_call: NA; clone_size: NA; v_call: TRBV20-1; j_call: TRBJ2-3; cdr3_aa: CSGGSGVTTDTQYF; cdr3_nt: TGCAGTGGTGGTAGCGGTGTTACCACAGATACGCAGTATTTT
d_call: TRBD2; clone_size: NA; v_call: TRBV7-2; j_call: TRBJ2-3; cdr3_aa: CASSLGRRGITDTQYF; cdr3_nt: TGTGCCAGCAGCTTAGGGAGGCGGGGGATCACAGATACGCAGTATTTT
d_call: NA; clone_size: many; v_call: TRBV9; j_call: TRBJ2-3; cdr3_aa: CASSVDASTDTQYF; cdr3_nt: TGTGCCAGCAGCGTAGATGCTAGCACAGATACGCAGTATTTT
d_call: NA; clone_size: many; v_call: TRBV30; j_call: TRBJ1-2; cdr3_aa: CACRQALNYGYTF; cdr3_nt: TGTGCCTGCAGACAGGCTCTTAACTATGGCTACACCTTC
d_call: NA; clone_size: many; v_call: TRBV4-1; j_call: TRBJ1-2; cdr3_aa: CASSQDTYGYTF; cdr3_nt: TGCGCCAGCAGCCAAGATACCTATGGCTACACCTTC
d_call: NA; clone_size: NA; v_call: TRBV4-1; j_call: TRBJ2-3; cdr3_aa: CASSQASAAADTQYF; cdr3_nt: TGCGCCAGCAGCCAAGCTTCCGCGGCTGCAGATACGCAGTATTTT
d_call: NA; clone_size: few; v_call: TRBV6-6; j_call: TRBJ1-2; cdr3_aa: CASTSQGHGYTF; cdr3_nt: TGTGCCAGCACCTCTCAAGGTCATGGCTACACCTTC
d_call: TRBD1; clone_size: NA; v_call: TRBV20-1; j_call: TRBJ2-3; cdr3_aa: CSARTGIRTDTQYF; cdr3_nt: TGCAGTGCGAGGACAGGGATTCGCACAGATACGCAGTATTTT
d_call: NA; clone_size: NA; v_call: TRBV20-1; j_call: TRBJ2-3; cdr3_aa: CSAGGAPGDTQYF; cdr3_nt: TGCAGTGCCGGGGGCGCACCTGGGGATACGCAGTATTTT
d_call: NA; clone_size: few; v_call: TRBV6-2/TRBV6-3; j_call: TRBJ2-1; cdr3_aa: CASNPLGSEQFF; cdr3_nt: TGTGCCAGCAACCCACTAGGTTCAGAGCAGTTCTTC
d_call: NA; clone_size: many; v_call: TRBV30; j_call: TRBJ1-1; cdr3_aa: CAWSEGSRNTEAFF; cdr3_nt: TGTGCCTGGAGTGAAGGTTCGAGGAACACTGAAGCTTTCTTT
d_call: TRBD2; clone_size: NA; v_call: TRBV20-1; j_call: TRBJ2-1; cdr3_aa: CSAAGWNEQFF; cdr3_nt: TGCAGTGCAGCGGGGTGGAATGAGCAGTTCTTC
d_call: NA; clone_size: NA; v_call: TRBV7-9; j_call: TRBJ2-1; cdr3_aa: CASSPGRLGVLVNEQFF; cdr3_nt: TGTGCCAGCAGCCCTGGAAGGTTAGGGGTGCTGGTCAATGAGCAGTTCTTC
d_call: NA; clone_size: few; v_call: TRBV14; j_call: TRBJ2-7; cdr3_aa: CASSHRVRAEQYF; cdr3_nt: TGTGCCAGCAGCCACAGGGTTCGGGCCGAGCAGTACTTC
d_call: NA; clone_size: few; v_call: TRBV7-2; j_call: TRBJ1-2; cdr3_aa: CASSFGAYGYTF; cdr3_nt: TGTGCCAGCAGCTTTGGGGCATATGGCTACACCTTC
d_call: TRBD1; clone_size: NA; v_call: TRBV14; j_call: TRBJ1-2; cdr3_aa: CASSQQLTGGRWGYTF; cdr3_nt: TGTGCCAGCAGCCAACAGTTAACAGGGGGCCGGTGGGGCTACACCTTC
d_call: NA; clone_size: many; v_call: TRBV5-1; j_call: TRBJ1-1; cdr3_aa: CASSGGSNTEAFF; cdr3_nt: TGCGCCAGCAGCGGAGGGTCGAACACTGAAGCTTTCTTT
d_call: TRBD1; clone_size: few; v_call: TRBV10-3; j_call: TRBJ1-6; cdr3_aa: CAISESGTGEDSPLHF; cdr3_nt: TGTGCCATCAGTGAGTCGGGGACAGGGGAGGATTCACCCCTCCACTTT
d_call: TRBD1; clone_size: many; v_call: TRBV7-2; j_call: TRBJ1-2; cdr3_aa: CASSLGSGQAIYGYTF; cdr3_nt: TGTGCCAGCAGCTTAGGCTCGGGACAGGCTATCTATGGCTACACCTTC
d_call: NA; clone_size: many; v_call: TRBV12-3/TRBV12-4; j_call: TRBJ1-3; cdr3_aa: CASRSSGNTIYF; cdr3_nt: TGTGCCAGCAGGTCCTCTGGAAACACCATATATTTT
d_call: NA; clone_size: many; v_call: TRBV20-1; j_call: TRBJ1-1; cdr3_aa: CSASRARASTEAFF; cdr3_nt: TGCAGTGCTAGTCGGGCTAGGGCGTCCACTGAAGCTTTCTTT
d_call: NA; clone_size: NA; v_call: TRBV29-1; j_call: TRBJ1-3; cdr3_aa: CSVSPSGNTIYF; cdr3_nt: TGCAGCGTAAGCCCCTCTGGAAACACCATATATTTT
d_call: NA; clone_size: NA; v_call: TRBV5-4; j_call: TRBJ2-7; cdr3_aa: CASSATTGGVIYEQYF; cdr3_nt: TGTGCCAGCAGCGCCACCACAGGTGGGGTAATCTACGAGCAGTACTTC
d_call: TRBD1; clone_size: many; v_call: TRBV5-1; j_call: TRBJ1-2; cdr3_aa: CASSFGQGERDGYTF; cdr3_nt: TGCGCCAGCAGCTTCGGACAGGGGGAAAGGGATGGCTACACCTTC
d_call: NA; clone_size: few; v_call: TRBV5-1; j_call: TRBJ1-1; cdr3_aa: CASSLRRRNTEAFF; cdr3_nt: TGCGCCAGCAGCTTGAGGCGGCGGAACACTGAAGCTTTCTTT
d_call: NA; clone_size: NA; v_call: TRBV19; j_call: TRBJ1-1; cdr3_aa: CASSITTGNTEAFF; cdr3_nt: TGTGCCAGTAGTATTACGACAGGGAACACTGAAGCTTTCTTT
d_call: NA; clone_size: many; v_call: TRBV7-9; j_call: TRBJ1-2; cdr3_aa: CASSPRQRGYTF; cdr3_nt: TGTGCCAGCAGCCCCCGACAGAGAGGCTACACCTTC
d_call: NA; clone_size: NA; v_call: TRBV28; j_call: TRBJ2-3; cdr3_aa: CASTDMDFAETDTQYF; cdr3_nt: TGTGCCAGCACCGATATGGACTTCGCCGAGACAGATACGCAGTATTTT
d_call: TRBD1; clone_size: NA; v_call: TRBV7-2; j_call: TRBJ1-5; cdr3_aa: CASSWTGGNNQPQHF; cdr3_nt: TGTGCCAGCAGCTGGACAGGGGGCAACAATCAGCCCCAGCATTTT
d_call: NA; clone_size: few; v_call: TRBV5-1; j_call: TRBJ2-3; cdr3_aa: CASSSTSLDTQYF; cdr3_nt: TGCGCCAGCAGCTCGACTAGTTTGGATACGCAGTATTTT
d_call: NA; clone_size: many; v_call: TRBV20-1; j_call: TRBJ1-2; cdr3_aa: CSAKTGFSGYTF; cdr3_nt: TGCAGTGCTAAAACAGGGTTCTCTGGCTACACCTTC
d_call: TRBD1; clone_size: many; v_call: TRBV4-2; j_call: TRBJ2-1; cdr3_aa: CASSQEQGSPDEQFF; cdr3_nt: TGTGCCAGCAGCCAAGAACAGGGGTCCCCCGATGAGCAGTTCTTC
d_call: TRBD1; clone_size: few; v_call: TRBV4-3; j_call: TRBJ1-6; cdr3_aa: CASSRVAGGSRSYNSPLHF; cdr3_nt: TGCGCCAGCAGCCGGGTTGCAGGGGGTAGTAGATCCTATAATTCACCCCTCCACTTT
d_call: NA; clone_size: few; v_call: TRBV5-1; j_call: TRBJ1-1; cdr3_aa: CASSLVGTNTEAFF; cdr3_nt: TGCGCCAGCAGCTTGGTGGGGACCAACACTGAAGCTTTCTTT
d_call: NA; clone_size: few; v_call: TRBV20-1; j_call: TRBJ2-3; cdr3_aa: CSAYAGLGADTQYF; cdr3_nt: TGCAGTGCCTACGCGGGCCTCGGGGCAGATACGCAGTATTTT
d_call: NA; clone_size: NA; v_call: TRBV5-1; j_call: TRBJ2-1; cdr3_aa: CASSPDNRRFF; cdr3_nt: TGCGCCAGCAGCCCGGACAATCGTCGGTTCTTC
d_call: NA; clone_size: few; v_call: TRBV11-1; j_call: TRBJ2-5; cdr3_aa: CASSPGTPQETQYF; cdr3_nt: TGTGCCAGCAGCCCAGGGACACCTCAAGAGACCCAGTACTTC
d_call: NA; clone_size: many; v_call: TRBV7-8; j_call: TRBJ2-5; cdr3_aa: CASSPRWGTQYF; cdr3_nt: TGTGCCAGCAGCCCACGTTGGGGGACCCAGTACTTC
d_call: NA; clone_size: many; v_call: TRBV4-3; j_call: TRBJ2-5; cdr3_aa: CASSQEPGRGTYQETQYF; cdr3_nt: TGCGCCAGCAGCCAAGAACCCGGCAGGGGAACGTACCAAGAGACCCAGTACTTC